Listed below are T cell receptor beta chains from one sample, sequenced in a study of blood T cell repertoires in COVID-19. Sequenced by immunoSEQ multiplex PCR; TCRdb stores in-frame clones only, minus some. Of more than 95,000 clones in the sample, roughly 80% were seen once. The sequenced sample consisted of peripheral blood. These receptors came from a woman in her 70s with acute or convalescent COVID-19. CDR3s include the opening cysteine and the closing phenylalanine or tryptophan. The order of the fields is J gene, V gene, D gene, clone size, CDR3 length, CDR3 DNA, CDR3 protein. The D gene is left open where the match is weak. Clone size appears in some rows only: once, few, many, or a class for an expanded clone.

TRBJ2-4 | TRBV19 | NA | NA | 16 | TGTGCCAGTAGTATCCCTGGCCTGGGGGCGACAAACATTCAGTACTTC | CASSIPGLGATNIQYF
TRBJ1-4 | TRBV19 | NA | NA | 15 | TGTGCCAGTAGTATATGGAGGAAGTCCGGTGAAAAACTGTTTTTT | CASSIWRKSGEKLFF
TRBJ2-7 | TRBV5-1 | NA | NA | 16 | TGCGCCAGCAGCCCCCGTACCGACAGGCCCCACTACGAGCAGTACTTC | CASSPRTDRPHYEQYF
TRBJ1-1 | TRBV11-2 | TRBD1 | NA | 16 | TGTGCCAGCAGCTTACGCCCTACAGGGGAACGAGCTGAAGCTTTCTTT | CASSLRPTGERAEAFF
TRBJ2-3 | TRBV10-3 | NA | NA | 14 | TGTGCCATCAGTGAGTTGGTAGCATCAGATACGCAGTATTTT | CAISELVASDTQYF
TRBJ1-1 | TRBV3-1/TRBV3-2 | NA | NA | 13 | TGTGCCAGCAGCCAAGTCTTGTCGCAGGAAGCTTTCTTT | CASSQVLSQEAFF
TRBJ1-1 | TRBV10-3 | TRBD1 | NA | 15 | TGTGCCATCAGGAACAGGACAGGGTGGAGCACTGAAGCTTTCTTT | CAIRNRTGWSTEAFF
TRBJ2-1 | TRBV19 | NA | once | 16 | TGTGCCAGTAGTATAGGCACAGGGAGCTCCTACAATGAGCAGTTCTTC | CASSIGTGSSYNEQFF
TRBJ2-2 | TRBV27 | NA | NA | 13 | TGTGCCAGTAGCCAGGGGACCACCGGGGAGCTGTTTTTT | CASSQGTTGELFF
TRBJ1-1 | TRBV30 | NA | NA | 14 | TGTGCCTGGAGTAAGGGGCTGGGGGGCACTGAAGCTTTCTTT | CAWSKGLGGTEAFF
TRBJ2-6 | TRBV6-4 | TRBD1 | NA | 15 | TGTGCCAGCAGGCCCGACAGGGCTGGGGCCAACGTCCTGACTTTC | CASRPDRAGANVLTF
TRBJ2-7 | TRBV28 | TRBD1 | few | 14 | TGTGCCAGCAGTAAACAGGGGCGCTCCTACGAGCAGTACTTC | CASSKQGRSYEQYF
TRBJ1-5 | TRBV4-1 | NA | NA | 15 | TGCGCCAGCAGCCAAGTTCCAGGGAGCAATCAGCCCCAGCATTTT | CASSQVPGSNQPQHF
TRBJ2-1 | TRBV19 | NA | NA | 13 | TGTGCCAGTAGTAAAACTAACTACAATGAGCAGTTCTTC | CASSKTNYNEQFF
TRBJ2-7 | TRBV9 | TRBD2 | NA | 12 | TGTGCCAGCAGCGGACTAGCCGGCGAGCAGTACTTC | CASSGLAGEQYF
TRBJ2-2 | TRBV7-6 | TRBD1 | NA | 16 | TGTGCCAGCAGCCCCGGGACAGCGACGAACACCGGGGAGCTGTTTTTT | CASSPGTATNTGELFF
TRBJ2-7 | TRBV19 | TRBD2 | NA | 19 | TGTGCCAGTAGTATGGGAGGGGTTTCGGGAGGGAGGCGGTCCTACGAGCAGTACTTC | CASSMGGVSGGRRSYEQYF
TRBJ1-4 | TRBV3-1/TRBV3-2 | NA | NA | 14 | TGTGCCAGCAGCCAAGGGCCCCCGGGGGAAAAACTGTTTTTT | CASSQGPPGEKLFF
TRBJ2-5 | TRBV4-3 | NA | NA | 16 | TGCGCCAGCAGCCAAGATAACGGTTGGTACCAAGAGACCCAGTACTTC | CASSQDNGWYQETQYF
TRBJ2-5 | TRBV5-4 | NA | NA | 13 | TGTGCCAGCAGCTTGGCCGCGGGAGAGACCCAGTACTTC | CASSLAAGETQYF
TRBJ2-3 | TRBV20-1 | NA | NA | 12 | TGCAGTGCTAGTCCTACCACAGATACGCAGTATTTT | CSASPTTDTQYF
TRBJ2-2 | TRBV6-5 | TRBD2 | NA | 16 | TGTGCCAGCAGTTTCTTGGGGGGGATGAACACCGGGGAGCTGTTTTTT | CASSFLGGMNTGELFF
TRBJ2-7 | TRBV6-2/TRBV6-3 | NA | once | 15 | TGTGCCAGCAGTTACTTGGCAGTAAGATCCTACGAGCAGTACTTC | CASSYLAVRSYEQYF
TRBJ2-7 | TRBV5-1 | NA | NA | 16 | TGCGCCAGCAGTTTGGAGGGACAGCTGCATACCTACGAGCAGTACTTC | CASSLEGQLHTYEQYF
TRBJ1-2 | TRBV23-1 | TRBD1 | NA | 14 | TGCGCCTCTCCAGGCGGGACAGGGGAAGGTGGCTACACCTTC | CASPGGTGEGGYTF
TRBJ2-6 | TRBV24-1 | NA | few | 15 | TGTGCCACCAGTGATCGGGGCTCTGGGGCCAACGTCCTGACTTTC | CATSDRGSGANVLTF